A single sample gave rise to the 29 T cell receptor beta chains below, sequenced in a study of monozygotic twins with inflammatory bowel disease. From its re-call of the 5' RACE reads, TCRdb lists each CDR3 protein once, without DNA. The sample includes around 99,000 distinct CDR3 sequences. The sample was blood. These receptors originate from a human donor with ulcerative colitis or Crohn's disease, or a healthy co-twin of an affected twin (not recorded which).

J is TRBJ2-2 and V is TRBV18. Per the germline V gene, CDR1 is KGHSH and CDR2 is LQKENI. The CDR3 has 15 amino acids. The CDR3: CASSPPTVNTGELFF.

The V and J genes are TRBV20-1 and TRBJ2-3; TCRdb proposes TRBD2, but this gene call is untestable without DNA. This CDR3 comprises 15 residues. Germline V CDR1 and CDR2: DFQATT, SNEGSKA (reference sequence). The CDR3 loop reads CSAEPGTSGTDTQYF.

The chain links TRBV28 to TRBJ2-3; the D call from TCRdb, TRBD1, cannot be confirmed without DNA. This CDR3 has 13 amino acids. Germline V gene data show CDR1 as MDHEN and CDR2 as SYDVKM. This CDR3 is CATLTGGTDTQYF.

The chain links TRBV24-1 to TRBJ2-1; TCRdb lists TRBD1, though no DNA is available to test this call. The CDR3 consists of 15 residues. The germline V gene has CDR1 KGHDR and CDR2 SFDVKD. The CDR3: CATSDLKDRTWEQFF.

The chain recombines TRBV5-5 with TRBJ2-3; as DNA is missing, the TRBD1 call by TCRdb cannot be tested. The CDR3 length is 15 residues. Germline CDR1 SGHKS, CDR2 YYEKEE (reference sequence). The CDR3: CASSSTGDFTDTQYF.

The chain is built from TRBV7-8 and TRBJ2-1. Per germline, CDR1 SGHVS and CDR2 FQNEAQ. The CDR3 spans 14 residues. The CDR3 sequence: CASSLEGSIVEQFF.

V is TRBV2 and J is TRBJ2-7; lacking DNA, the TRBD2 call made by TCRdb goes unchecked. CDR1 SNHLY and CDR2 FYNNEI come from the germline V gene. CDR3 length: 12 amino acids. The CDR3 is CASGRASYEQYF.

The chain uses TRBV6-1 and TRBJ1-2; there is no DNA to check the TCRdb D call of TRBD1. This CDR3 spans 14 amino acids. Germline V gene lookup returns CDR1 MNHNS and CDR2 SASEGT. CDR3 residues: CASRHRQGLVGYTF.

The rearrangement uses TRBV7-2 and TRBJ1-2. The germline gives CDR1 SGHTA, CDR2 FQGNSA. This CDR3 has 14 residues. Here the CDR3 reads CASSSTTFGYGYTF.

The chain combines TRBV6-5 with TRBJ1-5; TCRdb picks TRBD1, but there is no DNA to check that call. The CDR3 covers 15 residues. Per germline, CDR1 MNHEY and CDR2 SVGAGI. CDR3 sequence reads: CASSFLQGGNQPQHF.

CDR3 protein: CASSLALSFQSYEQYF. V usage is TRBV7-6 and J usage is TRBJ2-7. The CDR3 is 16 amino acids. Germline assignment: CDR1 SGHVS and CDR2 FNYEAQ.

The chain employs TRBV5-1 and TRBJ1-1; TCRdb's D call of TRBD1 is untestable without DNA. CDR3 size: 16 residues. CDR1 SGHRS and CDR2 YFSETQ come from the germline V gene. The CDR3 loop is CASSLALGGGSTEAFF.

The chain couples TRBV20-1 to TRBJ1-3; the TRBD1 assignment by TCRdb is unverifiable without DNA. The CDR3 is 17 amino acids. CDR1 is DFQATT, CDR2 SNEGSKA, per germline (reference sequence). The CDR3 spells CSARDAGRPARGNTIYF.

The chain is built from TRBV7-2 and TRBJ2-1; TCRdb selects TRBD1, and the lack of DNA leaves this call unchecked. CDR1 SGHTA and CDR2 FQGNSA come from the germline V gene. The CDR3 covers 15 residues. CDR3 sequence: CASSLAQPGQGAWFF.

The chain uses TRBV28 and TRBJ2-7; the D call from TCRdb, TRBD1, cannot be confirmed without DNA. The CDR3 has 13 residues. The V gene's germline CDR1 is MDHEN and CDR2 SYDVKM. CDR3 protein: CASSPPGRDEQYF.

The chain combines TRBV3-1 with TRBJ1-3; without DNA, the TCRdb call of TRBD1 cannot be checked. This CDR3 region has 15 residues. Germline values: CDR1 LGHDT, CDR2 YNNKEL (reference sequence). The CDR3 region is CASSPDRESGNTIYF.

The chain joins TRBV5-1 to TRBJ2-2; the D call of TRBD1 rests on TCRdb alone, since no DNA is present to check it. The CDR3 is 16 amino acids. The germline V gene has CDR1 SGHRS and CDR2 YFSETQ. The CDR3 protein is CASSPTGQTNTGELFF.

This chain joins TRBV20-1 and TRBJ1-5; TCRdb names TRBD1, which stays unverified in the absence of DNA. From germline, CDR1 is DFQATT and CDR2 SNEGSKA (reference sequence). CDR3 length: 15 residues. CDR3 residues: CSARRTGGYNQPQHF.

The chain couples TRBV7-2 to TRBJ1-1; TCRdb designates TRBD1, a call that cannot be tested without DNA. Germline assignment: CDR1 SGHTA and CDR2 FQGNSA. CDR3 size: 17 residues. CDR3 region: CASSPDRGRLMNTEAFF.

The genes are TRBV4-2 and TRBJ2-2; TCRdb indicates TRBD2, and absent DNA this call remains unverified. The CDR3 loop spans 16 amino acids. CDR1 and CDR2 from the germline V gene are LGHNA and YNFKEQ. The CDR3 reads CASSQLRGLVGGELFF.

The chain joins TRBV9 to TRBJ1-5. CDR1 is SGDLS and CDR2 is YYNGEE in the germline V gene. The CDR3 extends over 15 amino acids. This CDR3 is CASSPDPSGNQPQHF.

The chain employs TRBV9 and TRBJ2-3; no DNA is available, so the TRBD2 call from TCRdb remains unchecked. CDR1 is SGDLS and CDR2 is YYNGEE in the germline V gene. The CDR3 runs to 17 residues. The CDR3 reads CASSVSLSGGAVDTQYF.

The CDR3 sequence: CASSFRVPGELFF. The rearrangement uses TRBV7-2 and TRBJ2-2; TCRdb's D call of TRBD1 is untestable without DNA. Germline values: CDR1 SGHTA, CDR2 FQGNSA. The CDR3 is made up of 13 amino acids.

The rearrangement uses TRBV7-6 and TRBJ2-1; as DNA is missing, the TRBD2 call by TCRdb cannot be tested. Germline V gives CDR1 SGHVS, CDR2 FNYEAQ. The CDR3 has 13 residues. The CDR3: CASSPPSGRPRFF.

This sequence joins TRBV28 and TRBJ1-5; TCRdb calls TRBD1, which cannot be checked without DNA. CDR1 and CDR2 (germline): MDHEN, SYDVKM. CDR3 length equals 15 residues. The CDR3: CASRRTGPDNQPQHF.

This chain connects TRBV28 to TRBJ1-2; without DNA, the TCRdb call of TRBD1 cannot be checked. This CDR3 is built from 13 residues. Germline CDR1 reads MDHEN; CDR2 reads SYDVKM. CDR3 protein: CASRPQGNYGYTF.

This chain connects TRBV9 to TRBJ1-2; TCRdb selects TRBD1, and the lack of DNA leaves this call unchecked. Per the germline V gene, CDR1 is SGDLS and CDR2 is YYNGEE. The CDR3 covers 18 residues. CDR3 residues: CASSVGFWDKDFMRGYTF.

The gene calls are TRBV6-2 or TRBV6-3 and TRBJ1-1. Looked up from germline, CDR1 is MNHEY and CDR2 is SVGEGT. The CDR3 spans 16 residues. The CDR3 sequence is CASDQPQPEGNTEAFF.

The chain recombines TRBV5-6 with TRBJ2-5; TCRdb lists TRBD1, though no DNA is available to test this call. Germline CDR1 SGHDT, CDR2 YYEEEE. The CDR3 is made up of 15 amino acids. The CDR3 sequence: CASSPRQGEGETQYF.